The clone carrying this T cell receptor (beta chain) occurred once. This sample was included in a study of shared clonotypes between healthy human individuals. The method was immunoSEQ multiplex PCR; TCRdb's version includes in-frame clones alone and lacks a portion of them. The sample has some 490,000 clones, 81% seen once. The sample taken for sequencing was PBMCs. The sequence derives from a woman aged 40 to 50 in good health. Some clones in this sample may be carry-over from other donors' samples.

In DNA, the CDR3 is TGTGCCAGCAAGGCGGTCGGAGCAACTAATGAAAAACTGTTTTTT. This translates into CASKAVGATNEKLFF. The V call is TRBV27, the J call TRBJ1-4, with D uncertain. Trimming took 7 bases from V and 0 from J, leaving 12 bases between them. CDR1 and CDR2 (germline): MNHEY, SMNVEV (reference sequence). The CDR3 consists of 15 residues.